The 13 T cell receptor beta chains reported below all come from one sample, sequenced in a study of Ad26.COV2.S vaccination and SARS-CoV-2 variants. The treatment is: some 20 received Ad26.COV2.S at low or high dose, single or two shots; about 5 received placebo; per-sample allocation not given. After the first vaccine or placebo injection, samples were drawn on day 63. Repertoires were generated with immunoSEQ multiplex PCR, while TCRdb's copy carries only in-frame clones and drops some. The sample holds 350,000 to 450,000 clones, roughly 85% seen once. Sample: peripheral blood, taken in a trial of Ad26.COV2.S vaccine versus placebo. These receptors came from a person between 18 and 59 years old who received the Ad26.COV2.S COVID-19 vaccine or a placebo.

The chain employs TRBV10-2 and TRBJ2-5, with 11 bases lining up with TRBD1. Trimming removed 5 bases from V and 4 bases from J; junction bases left unmatched: 12. There are 17 residues in the CDR3. Germline V gene lookup returns CDR1 WSHSY and CDR2 SAAADI. This CDR3 reads CASSLGQGVSMGETQYF. The CDR3 DNA reads as TGCGCCAGCAGTTTGGGACAGGGGGTATCGATGGGAGAGACCCAGTACTTC.

The CDR3 reads CAISPQVGQETQYF. CDR3 in DNA: TGTGCCATCAGTCCACAGGTGGGCCAAGAGACCCAGTACTTC. V is TRBV10-3 and J is TRBJ2-5; a possible D gene is TRBD1 (5 bases). The V end was cut by 5 bases, the J end by 1 base, with 11 bases between. The CDR3 covers 14 residues. From germline, CDR1 is ENHRY and CDR2 SYGVKD.

V is TRBV27 and J is TRBJ1-4; maybe TRBD1 (6 bases). Between the trimmed V and J ends, which lost 5 bases and 5 bases, there was a span of 18 bases. The CDR3 contains 16 residues. Germline V gives CDR1 MNHEY, CDR2 SMNVEV (reference sequence). The CDR3 nucleotides read TGTGCCAGCAGTCCCCTAGGGGGAGGTAGAAATGAAAAACTGTTTTTT. Translating it yields CASSPLGGGRNEKLFF.

The V and J genes are TRBV27 and TRBJ2-6, with TRBD1 matching 8 bases. The trim removed 5 bases at V and 7 bases at J, leaving 7 bases unmatched. CDR3 length: 15 residues. The V gene's germline CDR1 is MNHEY and CDR2 SMNVEV (reference sequence). In DNA form, the CDR3 reads TGTGCCAGCAGTCTACAGGGGGTAGTAGCCAACGTCCTGACTTTC. This sequence encodes CASSLQGVVANVLTF.

J is TRBJ1-3 and V is TRBV19; no reliable D call. Trimming stripped 7 bases from V and 0 bases from J, with 7 bases between. The CDR3 contains 13 residues. Germline V lookup: CDR1 LNHDA, CDR2 SQIVND (reference sequence). The CDR3 DNA follows: TGTGCCAGTACAGGACTCTCTGGAAACACCATATATTTT. Translation: CASTGLSGNTIYF.

This clone was recorded once. J is TRBJ1-2 and V is TRBV2, with 7 bases aligning to TRBD1. The CDR3 sequence is 15 residues long. Trimming took 5 bases from V and 0 from J; bases not matched to a gene: 6. Germline CDR1 SNHLY, CDR2 FYNNEI. CDR3 protein: CASSLRQGPNYGYTF. Here the CDR3 DNA reads TGTGCCAGCAGTTTAAGACAGGGACCTAACTATGGCTACACCTTC.

This clone came up a few times. V and J are TRBV7-2 and TRBJ2-1, with 8 bases that match TRBD1. The CDR3 sequence is 15 residues long. Germline V lookup: CDR1 SGHTA, CDR2 FQGNSA. With V trimmed by 1 base and J by 3 bases, 2 bases remained unmatched. The CDR3 DNA reads as TGTGCCAGCAGCTTAGATGGACAGGGCTACAATGAGCAGTTCTTC. Its protein is CASSLDGQGYNEQFF.

This chain uses TRBV5-6 with TRBJ1-4; 7 nucleotides line up with TRBD1. The germline CDR1 and CDR2 sequences are SGHDT and YYEEEE. This CDR3 spans 16 amino acids. J gave up 0 bases and V 0 bases, and 2 bases lay outside the gene matches. Here the CDR3 reads CASSLDRGSTNEKLFF. The CDR3 nucleotides read TGTGCCAGCAGCTTGGACAGGGGATCAACTAATGAAAAACTGTTTTTT.

The chain carries TRBV28 and TRBJ2-7; D not resolved. Trimming left V 1 base short and J 1 base short, with 8 bases between. This CDR3 region has 14 residues. CDR1 is MDHEN, CDR2 SYDVKM, per germline. The CDR3 DNA sequence: TGTGCCAGCAGTTTATTTGGGGAATCCTACGAGCAGTACTTC. This codes for CASSLFGESYEQYF.

The chain has TRBV7-9 and TRBJ2-1; D is undetermined. V was cut by 5 bases and J by 0 bases, with 14 bases left in between. CDR1 is SEHNR, CDR2 FQNEAQ, per germline (reference sequence). This CDR3 is 16 amino acids long. This CDR3 is CASSRWDFSSYNEQFF. The DNA of the CDR3 is TGTGCCAGCAGCCGATGGGATTTCAGCTCCTACAATGAGCAGTTCTTC.

The V gene is TRBV6-1, the J gene TRBJ2-7; TRBD1 matches at 8 bases. J gave up 7 bases and V 6 bases, and 8 bases lay outside the gene matches. This CDR3 is 13 amino acids long. CDR1 is MNHNS, CDR2 SASEGT, per germline. In nucleotides, the CDR3 is TGTGCCAGCAGGACGGACAGGGCGGGGGAGCAGTACTTC. It encodes CASRTDRAGEQYF.

The chain links TRBV12-5 to TRBJ1-1; D call uncertain. The germline V and J ends were trimmed by 7 bases and 0 bases, with 12 bases remaining between them. The CDR3 runs to 14 residues. The V gene's germline CDR1 is LGHNT and CDR2 FRNRAP. The CDR3 bases are TGTGCTAGTGCCAACGGACCGATGAACACTGAAGCTTTCTTT. Amino acids: CASANGPMNTEAFF.

The chain joins TRBV19 to TRBJ2-2; D is undetermined. The CDR3 length is 14 residues. The germline V gene encodes CDR1 LNHDA and CDR2 SQIVND (reference sequence). V shed 7 bases and J shed 1 base, with 10 bases lying between them. The CDR3: CASNVRENTGELFF. The CDR3 DNA sequence: TGTGCCAGTAATGTTAGGGAGAACACCGGGGAGCTGTTTTTT.